This TCR beta chain was profiled in a study of T cell changes during pregnancy in multiple sclerosis (dated by TCRdb to between 2018 and 2021). Broadly, across the study: The study examined how the T cell repertoire changed over the course of pregnancy in women with multiple sclerosis.

Details on this clone: Its antigen has not been determined. The sample holds no much larger clone one base away, and base qualities are not on file.

Library method: the immunoSEQ multiplex PCR assay. This immuneACCESS table, as held by TCRdb, lists in-frame sequences with V and J called but not all clones. Of the missing ones, under half trace to an unresolved V gene in checked studies; the others have no known cause. The sample profile shows tens of thousands of clones; roughly 92% of them were found once. The leading ten clones occupy approximately 2% of the sample. V sheds 3 bases and J sheds 3 bases, leaving 21 bases between their ends. Taken from cysteine to phenylalanine, the CDR3 has 17 residues. Just CDR3 DNA is preserved here, 51 bases in frame from base 1. CDR1 ENHRY and CDR2 SYGVKD were looked up in the germline V gene.

Rearrangement joined TRBV10-3 to TRBJ2-7, and possibly TRBD1, on 5 matching bases. This receptor was obtained from a female donor with multiple sclerosis, enrolled in a pregnancy study. The sample consisted of peripheral blood, taken after pregnancy. The CDR3 here reads CAISDDTGPLANYEQYF. The nucleotides are TGTGCCATCAGTGATGATACAGGACCTCTGGCCAACTACGAGCAGTACTTC.